Below are 5 T cell receptor beta chains sequenced from a single sample in a study of T cell clonotyping in hematopoietic cell transplantation. Sequenced by immunoSEQ multiplex PCR; TCRdb stores in-frame clones only, minus some. The table shows about 7,200 clones, with more than 70% occurring only once. This specimen consisted of PBMCs, obtained 100 days after allogeneic stem cell transplant. Every receptor here comes from a male patient in his late teens or twenties who had an allogeneic stem cell transplant from a related donor, so the T cells may come from the graft donor. Some clones in this sample may be carry-over from other donors' samples.

This chain uses TRBV4-3 with TRBJ2-4; D ambiguous. The V gene's germline CDR1 is LGHNA and CDR2 YSLEER. The ends were cut back, 2 bases at V and 8 bases at J, with 7 bases in the middle. This CDR3 comprises 12 residues. As DNA, the CDR3 is TGCGCCAGCAGCCAACCCTCGGACATTCAGTACTTC. Its protein is CASSQPSDIQYF.

A word on this clone: At one of its ends the junction is not consistent with the germline gene, which may arise from a read error. This chain links TRBV29-1 with TRBJ2-1; possibly TRBD2 for D (5 bases). The CDR3 is made up of 15 amino acids. Germline CDR1 reads SQVTM; CDR2 reads ANQGSEA. The CDR3 loop is CSVEGFRRLQNEQFF. CDR3 bases: TGCAGCGTCGAAGGGTTCAGGAGGTTGCAAAATGAGCAGTTCTTC.

This clone was observed a single time. This chain links TRBV5-1 with TRBJ2-3; no clear D gene. CDR3 length equals 13 residues. CDR1 is SGHRS, CDR2 YFSETQ, per germline. V shed 3 bases and J shed 3 bases, with 8 bases lying between them. CDR3 protein: CASSSVSTDTQYF. The CDR3 DNA reads as TGCGCCAGCAGCTCCGTATCGACAGATACGCAGTATTTT.

The chain carries TRBV10-3 and TRBJ2-2; the D gene could be TRBD1 or TRBD2 (6 bases each). This CDR3 has 15 residues. V dropped 6 bases and J dropped 4 bases, with 15 bases sitting between them. Germline V CDR1 and CDR2: ENHRY, SYGVKD. CDR3 sequence reads: CAISATEGGTGELFF. As DNA, the CDR3 is TGTGCCATCAGCGCGACAGAGGGGGGCACCGGGGAGCTGTTTTTT.

The chain employs TRBV23-1 and TRBJ2-7, with D possibly called TRBD1 or TRBD2 (5 bases each). TRBV23-1 is placed among ORFs of uncertain function. This CDR3 is built from 16 residues. V was cut by 7 bases and J by 3 bases, with 22 bases left in between. In DNA, the CDR3 is TGCGCCAGCACCCTTGAAAGGGACGGAAATAACTACGAGCAGTACGTC. It specifies CASTLERDGNNYEQYV.